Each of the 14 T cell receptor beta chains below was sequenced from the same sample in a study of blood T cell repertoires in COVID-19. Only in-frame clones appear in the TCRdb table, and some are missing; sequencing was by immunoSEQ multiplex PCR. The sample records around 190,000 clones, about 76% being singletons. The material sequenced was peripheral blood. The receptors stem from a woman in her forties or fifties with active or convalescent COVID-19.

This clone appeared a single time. The CDR3 sequence is CAISEGLALYTDTQYF. CDR3 sequence (DNA): TGTGCCATCAGCGAAGGACTAGCGCTTTACACAGATACGCAGTATTTT. The V call is TRBV10-3, the J call TRBJ2-3, with 9 bases aligning to TRBD2. This CDR3 comprises 16 residues. Looked up from germline, CDR1 is ENHRY and CDR2 is SYGVKD. The ends lost 6 bases at V and 2 bases at J; junction bases unmatched: 9.

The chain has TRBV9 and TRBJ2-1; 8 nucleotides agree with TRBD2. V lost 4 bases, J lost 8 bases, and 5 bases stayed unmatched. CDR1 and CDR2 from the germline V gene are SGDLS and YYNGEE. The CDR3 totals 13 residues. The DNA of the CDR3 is TGTGCCAGCAGCCTCGGGGGGGCCGATGAGCAGTTCTTC. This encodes CASSLGGADEQFF. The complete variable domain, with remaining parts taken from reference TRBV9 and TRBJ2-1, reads DSGVTQTPKHLITATGQRVTLRCSPRSGDLSVYWYQQSLDQGLQFLIQYYNGEERAKGNILERFSAQQFPDLHSELNLSSLELGDSALYFCASSLGGADEQFFGPGTRLTVL.

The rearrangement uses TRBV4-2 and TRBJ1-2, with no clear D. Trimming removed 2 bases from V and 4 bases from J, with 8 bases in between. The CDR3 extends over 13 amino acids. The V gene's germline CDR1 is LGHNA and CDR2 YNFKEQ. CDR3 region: CASSQTVVYGYTF. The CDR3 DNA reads TGTGCCAGCAGCCAAACAGTCGTCTATGGCTACACCTTC.

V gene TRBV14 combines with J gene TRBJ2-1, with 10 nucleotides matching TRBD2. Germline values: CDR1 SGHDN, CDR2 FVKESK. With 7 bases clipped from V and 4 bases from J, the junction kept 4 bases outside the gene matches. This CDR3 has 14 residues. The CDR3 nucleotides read TGTGCCAGCAACCTAGCGGGGGAATACAATGAGCAGTTCTTC. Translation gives CASNLAGEYNEQFF. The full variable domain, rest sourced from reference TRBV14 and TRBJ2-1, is EAGVTQFPSHSVIEKGQTVTLRCDPISGHDNLYWYRRVMGKEIKFLLHFVKESKQDESGMPNNRFLAERTGGTYSTLKVQPAELEDSGVYFCASNLAGEYNEQFFGPGTRLTVL.

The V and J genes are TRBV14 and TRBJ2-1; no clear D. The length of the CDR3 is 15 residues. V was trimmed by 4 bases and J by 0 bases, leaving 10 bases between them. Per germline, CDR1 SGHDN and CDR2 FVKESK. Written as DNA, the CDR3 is TGTGCCAGCAGCCCCACTCGACTCTCCTACAATGAGCAGTTCTTC. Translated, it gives CASSPTRLSYNEQFF.

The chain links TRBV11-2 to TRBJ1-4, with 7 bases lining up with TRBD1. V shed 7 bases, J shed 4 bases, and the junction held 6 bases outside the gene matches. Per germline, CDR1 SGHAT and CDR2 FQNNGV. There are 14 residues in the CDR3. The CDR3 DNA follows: TGTGCCAGCACCCGGACAGGACGTAATGAAAAACTGTTTTTT. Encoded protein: CASTRTGRNEKLFF.

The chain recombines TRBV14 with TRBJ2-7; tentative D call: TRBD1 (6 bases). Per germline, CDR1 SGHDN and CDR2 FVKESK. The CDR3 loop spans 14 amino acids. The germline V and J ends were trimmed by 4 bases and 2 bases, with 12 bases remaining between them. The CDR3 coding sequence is TGTGCCAGCAGCCGGACAGTTAGTACCTACGAGCAGTACTTC. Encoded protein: CASSRTVSTYEQYF.

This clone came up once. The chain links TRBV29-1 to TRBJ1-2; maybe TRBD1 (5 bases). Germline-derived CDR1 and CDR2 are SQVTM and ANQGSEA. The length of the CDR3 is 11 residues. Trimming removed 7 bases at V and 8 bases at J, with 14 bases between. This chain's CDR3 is CSAGHRGGYTF. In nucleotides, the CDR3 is TGCAGCGCCGGACATCGGGGGGGCTACACCTTC.

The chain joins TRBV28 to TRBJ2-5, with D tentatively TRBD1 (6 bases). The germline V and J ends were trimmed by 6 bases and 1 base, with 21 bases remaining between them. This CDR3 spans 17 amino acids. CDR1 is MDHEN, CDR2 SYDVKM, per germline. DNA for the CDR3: TGTGCCAGCAGACCCGTGACAGGCCCCCACTTCCAAGAGACCCAGTACTTC. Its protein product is CASRPVTGPHFQETQYF.

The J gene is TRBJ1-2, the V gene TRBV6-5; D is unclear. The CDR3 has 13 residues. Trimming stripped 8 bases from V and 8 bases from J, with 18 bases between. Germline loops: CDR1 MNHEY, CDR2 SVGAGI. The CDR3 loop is CASAIAGVTGYTF. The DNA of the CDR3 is TGTGCCAGCGCCATCGCCGGGGTTACGGGCTACACCTTC.

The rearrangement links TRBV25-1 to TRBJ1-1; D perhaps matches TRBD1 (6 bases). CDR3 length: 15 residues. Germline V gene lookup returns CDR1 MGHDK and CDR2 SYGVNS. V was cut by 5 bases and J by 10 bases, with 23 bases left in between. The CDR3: CASSPQGTIEPRAFF. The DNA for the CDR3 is TGTGCCAGCAGTCCCCAGGGGACGATTGAACCACGAGCTTTCTTT. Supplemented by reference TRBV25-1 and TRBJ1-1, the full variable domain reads EADIYQTPRYLVIGTGKKITLECSQTMGHDKMYWYQQDPGMELHLIHYSYGVNSTEKGDLSSESTVSRIRTEHFPLTLESARPSHTSQYLCASSPQGTIEPRAFFGQGTRLTVV.

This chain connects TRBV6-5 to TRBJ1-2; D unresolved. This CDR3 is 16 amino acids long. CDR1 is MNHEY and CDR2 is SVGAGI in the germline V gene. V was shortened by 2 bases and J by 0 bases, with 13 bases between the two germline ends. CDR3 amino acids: CASSYLPRGTNYGYTF. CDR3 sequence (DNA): TGTGCCAGCAGTTACCTCCCCCGCGGTACTAACTATGGCTACACCTTC.

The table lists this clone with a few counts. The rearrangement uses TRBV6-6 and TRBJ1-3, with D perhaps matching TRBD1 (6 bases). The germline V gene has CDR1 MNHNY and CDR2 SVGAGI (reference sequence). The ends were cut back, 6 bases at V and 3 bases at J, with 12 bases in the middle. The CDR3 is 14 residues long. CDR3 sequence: CASSPQGFGNTIYF. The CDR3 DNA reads TGTGCCAGCAGCCCCCAGGGGTTTGGAAACACCATATATTTT.

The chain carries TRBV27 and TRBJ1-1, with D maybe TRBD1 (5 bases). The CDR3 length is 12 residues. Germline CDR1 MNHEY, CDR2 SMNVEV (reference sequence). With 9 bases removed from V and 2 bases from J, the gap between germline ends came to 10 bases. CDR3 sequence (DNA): TGTGCCAGTCAGGGTCTCAACACTGAAGCTTTCTTT. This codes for CASQGLNTEAFF.